The rows below give T cell receptor beta chains drawn from one sample of a study of T-cell reconstitution after alpha-beta-depleted transplantation in children. One entry per CDR3 protein results from TCRdb running MiXCR on the PCR reads. The table records about 610,000 distinct CDR3 sequences, 10% of them present only once. Sequenced material: PBMCs from the stem cell graft donor, taken from the stem cell graft. The origin of the receptors is a human donor who donated a stem cell graft to a child with acute myeloid leukemia. CDR3s leave out the opening cysteine and the closing phenylalanine or tryptophan. The D gene is left open where the match is weak. Expanded clones get a size class; other rows say once, few or many, or leave the size out.

CDR3 length	D gene	V gene	clone size	CDR3 protein
11	.	TRBV11-2	.	ASSLDTADTQY
15	TRBD2	TRBV20-1	.	CQLLAGGLSSYNEQF
14	TRBD2	TRBV5-1	many	ASSVQTSGEYNEQF
15	.	TRBV4-3	few	ASSQERTGTLREEQF
14	.	TRBV20-1	few	SATPAPRGHTDTQY
15	TRBD2	TRBV7-2	.	ASSHYLAGGRTDTQY
10	.	TRBV20-1	.	SANLPGQLQF
13	.	TRBV5-4	few	ASSLWDTSQETQY
12	TRBD1	TRBV7-9	.	ASSSPGTAYGYT
13	TRBD1	TRBV12-3/TRBV12-4	.	ASSFVRDRAQPQH
13	TRBD2	TRBV15	few	ATSNAGTRDYEQY
13	TRBD1	TRBV9	few	ASSFQGGRGTEAF
12	TRBD1	TRBV7-6	.	ASSPDRANEKLF
13	.	TRBV12-3/TRBV12-4	many	ASSVLGTDTDTQY
15	TRBD2	TRBV7-8	few	ASSPGLAGGTGYEQY
13	.	TRBV19	many	ASSMWGNAGNTIY
10	.	TRBV5-8	many	ASSYRPYEQY
12	TRBD1	TRBV20-1	.	SAGGQGAGYEQF
14	.	TRBV29-1	many	SAPRVGGGSTDTQY
12	.	TRBV25-1	.	ASSASGLPYEQY
18	TRBD2	TRBV4-2	few	ASSQVMGLAGVRQGNEQF
13	TRBD2	TRBV30	.	AWSSRTSGTYEQY
9	.	TRBV5-5	many	ASSDLFEQY
14	.	TRBV21-1	many	ASSKTSGPVDNEQF
12	TRBD2	TRBV20-1	.	SARRREGLREQY
11	TRBD1	TRBV6-1	many	ASSKGQGHGYT
12	.	TRBV29-1	many	SVERGIGADTQY
14	TRBD2	TRBV20-1	.	SARGLAGGRGDEQY
8	.	TRBV6-5	many	ASPRNEQF
13	.	TRBV14	many	ASSRPSAEYNEQF
10	.	TRBV28	many	ASSFEGDTQY
10	.	TRBV29-1	.	SVDFGKDTQY
13	.	TRBV25-1	few	ASSEYSTTNEKLF
13	.	TRBV6-2/TRBV6-3	.	ASRRKGEATYEQY
15	.	TRBV11-2	few	ASSPFTPSQGTYEQY
9	.	TRBV29-1	few	SVESTYEQY
12	.	TRBV19	.	ASSITGNTGELF
12	.	TRBV27	.	ASSFGRTALRAF
14	TRBD2	TRBV20-1	many	SARTFWLAGNNEQF
9	.	TRBV12-3/TRBV12-4	many	ASSFLYEQY
11	.	TRBV20-1	many	SGHRDPTQNQY
10	TRBD1	TRBV29-1	many	SEGQGTDTQY
15	TRBD2	TRBV3-1	.	ASTQDPPGTSDNEQF
12	.	TRBV10-3	many	AISESGSKDEQF
13	.	TRBV20-1	.	SARSTGTPGETQY
11	.	TRBV3-1	.	ASRASRVTEAF
10	.	TRBV10-3	.	AISDLKVEQF
12	.	TRBV30	.	ASIPGHTKNIQY